What follows are 8 T cell receptor beta chains derived from one specimen sequenced in a study of blood T cell repertoires in COVID-19. Repertoires were generated with immunoSEQ multiplex PCR, while TCRdb's copy carries only in-frame clones and drops some. This sample has about 190,000 clones, with 80% to 90% found just once. The sample was peripheral blood. The receptors derive from a man aged 30 to 39 with acute or convalescent COVID-19.

The rearrangement links TRBV11-2 to TRBJ1-1; TRBD1 matches at 8 bases. V gave up 5 bases and J gave up 7 bases; unmatched junction bases: 3. This CDR3 has 12 residues. In germline, CDR1 is SGHAT, CDR2 FQNNGV. Written as DNA, the CDR3 is TGTGCCAGCAGCGTAGGACAGGGTGAAGCTTTCTTT. This gives the protein CASSVGQGEAFF.

DNA of the CDR3: TGTGCCAGCAGTTTAATCTGGGGGCAAGACTACAATGAGCAGTTCTTC. Its protein product is CASSLIWGQDYNEQFF. The chain combines TRBV28 with TRBJ2-1, with D possibly matching TRBD1 (6 bases). The CDR3 loop spans 16 amino acids. Deletions cut 2 bases from V and 3 bases from J, with 14 bases between. In germline, CDR1 is MDHEN, CDR2 SYDVKM.

This sequence joins TRBV3-1 (or the pseudogene TRBV3-2) and TRBJ1-5; a possible D gene is TRBD1 (5 bases). CDR1 is LGHDT, CDR2 YNNKEL, per germline (reference sequence). Trimming left V 4 bases short and J 7 bases short, with 11 bases between. This CDR3 contains 13 residues. The CDR3: CASSLGGGQPQHF. The CDR3 DNA reads TGTGCCAGCAGCCTTGGGGGAGGCCAGCCCCAGCATTTT.

This clone was found once. J is TRBJ1-2 and V is TRBV27; TRBD1 might be the D (6 bases). This CDR3 has 15 amino acids. Trimming stripped 7 bases from V and 0 bases from J, with 15 bases between. Germline V CDR1 and CDR2: MNHEY, SMNVEV (reference sequence). CDR3 loop: CASTHRQDANYGYTF. The CDR3 region has the DNA TGTGCCAGCACCCATCGACAGGACGCTAACTATGGCTACACCTTC.

The chain joins TRBV25-1 to TRBJ1-2; D not resolved. The V and J ends lost 8 bases and 8 bases respectively, with 15 bases between them. This CDR3 has 12 amino acids. Germline V CDR1 and CDR2: MGHDK, SYGVNS. The CDR3 is CASEGGYEGYTF. The CDR3 DNA reads TGTGCCAGCGAGGGCGGGTATGAGGGCTACACCTTC.

The gene calls are TRBV11-2 and TRBJ1-2; 8 bases match TRBD1. Germline V gene sequence: CDR1 SGHAT, CDR2 FQNNGV. J was trimmed by 8 bases and V by 1 base; bases with no gene match: 6. This CDR3 has 14 residues. The DNA of the CDR3 is TGTGCCAGCAGCTTAGTTGGGACAGGATACGGCTACACCTTC. Its protein is CASSLVGTGYGYTF. The full variable domain, with the rest looked up from reference TRBV11-2 and TRBJ1-2, is EAGVAQSPRYKIIEKRQSVAFWCNPISGHATLYWYQQILGQGPKLLIQFQNNGVVDDSQLPKDRFSAERLKGVDSTLKIQPAKLEDSAVYLCASSLVGTGYGYTFGSGTRLTVV.

The rearrangement joins TRBV7-2 to TRBJ2-3; 8 positions match TRBD2. V lost 5 bases and J lost 6; bases outside the gene matches: 7. The CDR3 spans 14 residues. Germline lookup yields CDR1 SGHTA and CDR2 FQGNSA. In nucleotides, the CDR3 is TGTGCCAGCAGCCCAGGGACTAGTGCGGATACGCAGTATTTT. The encoded protein is CASSPGTSADTQYF.

The V call is TRBV9, the J call TRBJ2-2; TRBD1 matches 7 bases. V was clipped by 3 bases and J by 1 base; unmatched bases: 0. CDR3 length: 14 amino acids. The germline V gene has CDR1 SGDLS and CDR2 YYNGEE. CDR3 in DNA: TGTGCCAGCAGCGGGGACAGGAACACCGGGGAGCTGTTTTTT. As protein: CASSGDRNTGELFF.